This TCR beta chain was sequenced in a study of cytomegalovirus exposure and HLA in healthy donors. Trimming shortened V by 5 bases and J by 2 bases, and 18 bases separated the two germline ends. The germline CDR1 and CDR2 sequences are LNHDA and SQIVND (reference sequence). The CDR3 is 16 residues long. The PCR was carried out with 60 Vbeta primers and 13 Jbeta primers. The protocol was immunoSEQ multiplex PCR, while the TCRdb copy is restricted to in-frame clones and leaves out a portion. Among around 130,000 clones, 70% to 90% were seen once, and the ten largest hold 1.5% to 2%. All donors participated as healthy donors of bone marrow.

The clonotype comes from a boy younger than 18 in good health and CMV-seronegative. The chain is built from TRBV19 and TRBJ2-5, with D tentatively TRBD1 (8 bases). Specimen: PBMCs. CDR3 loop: CASSSSYRGGQETQYF. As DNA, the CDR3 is TGTGCCAGTAGTTCCTCCTACAGGGGGGGACAAGAGACCCAGTACTTC.